This T cell receptor beta chain was observed in a study of cytomegalovirus exposure and HLA in healthy donors. Study-wide findings and caveats: A later analysis by the authors found several of the most significant clusters apparently linked to common viral pathogens. Beyond CMV serostatus, there was no information to go on about immune exposure. TCR beta sequences numbering fewer than 20,000 were associated with HLA alleles at 0.05 false discovery rate in a later analysis.

With respect to this clone: The antigen remains unidentified.

Trimming left V 0 bases short and J 8 bases short, with 14 bases between. The length of the CDR3 is 15 residues. Looked up from germline, CDR1 is MNHEY and CDR2 is SVGAGI. PCR amplification relied on 60 Vbeta primers (plus 13 Jbeta primers). The data were produced by immunoSEQ multiplex PCR, yet TCRdb's version contains in-frame clones alone and is incomplete. Of 100,000 or so clones in the sample, roughly 70% were seen once. This rearrangement joins TRBV6-5 to TRBJ2-1; perhaps TRBD2 as D (6 bases). The clonotype was recovered from a middle-aged man in good health and CMV-seropositive. Material: PBMCs. Here the CDR3 reads CASSYSRDSFHEQFF. The CDR3 nucleotides read TGTGCCAGCAGTTACTCCCGGGACTCATTCCATGAGCAGTTCTTC.